Detailed here is one T cell receptor (beta chain). V was pared by 4 bases and J by 6 bases, with 7 bases of the junction left unmatched. Germline V gene data show CDR1 as SGHNT and CDR2 as YYREEE (reference sequence). The CDR3 contains 16 residues. This sample was included in a study of blood T cell repertoires in COVID-19. Whole-study context: COVID-19 samples from acute and convalescent phases originated in the United States, Italy and Spain. In each case, the material was cDNA or gDNA derived from T cells, B-cell-depleted T cells, or PBMCs.

Original analysis: Researchers report that nucleated cell counts were estimated from reference gene primer amplification. Profiled with immunoSEQ multiplex PCR; TCRdb holds only in-frame clones, not every one. V and J calls and clone size are given by that table; D and trimming were obtained from the DNA. The table shows tens of thousands of clones, with 82% occurring only once. The source material was peripheral blood. The rearrangement joins TRBV5-4 to TRBJ2-7, with 16 bases fitting TRBD2. This clonotype originated in a woman aged 55-70 years with acute or convalescent COVID-19. The CDR3, as DNA: TGTGCCAGCAGCGTGGGACTAGCGGGGGGGCCCGGCGAGCAGTACTTC. Translated: CASSVGLAGGPGEQYF.